This T cell receptor beta chain was identified during a study of shared clonotypes between healthy human individuals. Study-level findings and limits: Naive subsets typically showed greater estimated richness than memory subsets.

For this clone: As yet, its antigen is unknown. This sample also contains other DNA sequences that code for the same CDR3.

Genomic DNA (from each subset) was split evenly across several immunoSEQ plates. Sorted subsets were amplified in replicate PCRs using 200 to 250 ng DNA, about 30,000 T cell genomes. Using immunoSEQ multiplex PCR, the repertoire was profiled, and TCRdb retains in-frame clones only, with some absent. The sample contains approximately 2.5 million clones, more than 80% of which appear only once. This CDR3 comprises 14 residues. The trim removed 2 bases at V and 4 bases at J, leaving 5 bases unmatched. CDR1 is SGHRS and CDR2 is YFSETQ in the germline V gene. Only Caucasian adults living in Nashville, Tennessee made up the donor group.

The chain combines TRBV5-1 with TRBJ1-1; 7 nucleotides agree with TRBD1. This TCR came from a man aged 18 to 29 in good health. Sample: naive CD4+ T cells sorted from blood. This sample's subset: CD45RA+ positively selected. Here the CDR3 reads CASSFRQGSTEAFF. CDR3 bases: TGCGCCAGCAGCTTCCGACAGGGAAGCACTGAAGCTTTCTTT.